This TCR beta chain was captured in a study of STAT5B mutations in CD4+ large granular lymphocyte leukemia. General observations from the study: Main leukemic clonotypes were patient-specific, but roughly 26% appeared at low frequency elsewhere.

This table comes from immunoSEQ multiplex PCR, and its TCRdb copy is limited to in-frame clones, with some not included. The sample holds about 32,000 clones; approximately 80% are singletons and the top ten take 2.5% to 3%. Worth noting for this clone: Its antigen remains unidentified.

The sequenced sample was CD4+ T cells from blood buffy coats. The clonotype comes from a human donor in good health.

Here the CDR3 DNA reads TGTGCCATCAGTGAGTCACCCGGGGGGGGGTCAGATACGCAGTATTTT. The encoded protein is CAISESPGGGSDTQYF. J is TRBJ2-3 and V is TRBV10-3; 8 positions agree with TRBD2. V lost 0 bases to trimming and J lost 4 bases; unmatched junction nucleotides: 6. The germline V gene has CDR1 ENHRY and CDR2 SYGVKD. The CDR3 has 16 amino acids.